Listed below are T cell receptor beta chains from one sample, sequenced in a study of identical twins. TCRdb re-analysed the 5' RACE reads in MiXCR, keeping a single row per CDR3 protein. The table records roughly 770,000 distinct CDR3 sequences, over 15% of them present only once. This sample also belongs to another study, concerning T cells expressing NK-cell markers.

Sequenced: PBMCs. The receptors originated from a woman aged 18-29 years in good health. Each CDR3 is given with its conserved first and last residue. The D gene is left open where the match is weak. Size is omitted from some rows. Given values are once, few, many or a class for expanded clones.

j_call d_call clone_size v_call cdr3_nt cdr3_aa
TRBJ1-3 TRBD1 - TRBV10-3 TGTGCCATCAGTGCCACAGGGGGAGGAAACACCATATATTTT CAISATGGGNTIYF
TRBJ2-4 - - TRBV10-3 TGTGCCATCAGTGCCTCGGGGCAGGGAGTTAACATTCAGTACTTC CAISASGQGVNIQYF
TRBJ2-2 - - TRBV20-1 TGCAGTGCTAGAGGGACCAGGGAGCTGTTTTTT CSARGTRELFF
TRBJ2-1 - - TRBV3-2 TGTGCCAGCAGCCATGAAGCGGGGGGCTACAATGAGCAGTTCTTC CASSHEAGGYNEQFF
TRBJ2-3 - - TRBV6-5 TGTGCCAGCAGTTTTACTACCACAGATACGCAGTATTTT CASSFTTTDTQYF
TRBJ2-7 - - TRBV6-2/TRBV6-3 TGTGCCAGCAGTTATGGACACAGCTCCTACGAGCAGTACTTC CASSYGHSSYEQYF
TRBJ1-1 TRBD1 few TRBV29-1 TGCAGCGCCAGGGACAGAGAAGCTTTCTTT CSARDREAFF
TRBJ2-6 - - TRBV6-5 TGTGCCAGCAGTTACTCGACCCGCTCTGGGGCCAACGTCCTGACTTTC CASSYSTRSGANVLTF
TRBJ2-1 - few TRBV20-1 TGCAGTGCTAGGACAGTGAGGAATGAGCAGTTCTTC CSARTVRNEQFF
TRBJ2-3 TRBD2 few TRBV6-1 TGTGCCAGCAGTGGATTAGCGGGGGGGTCAGATACGCAGTATTTT CASSGLAGGSDTQYF
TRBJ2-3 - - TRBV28 TGTGCCAGCAGCAGCCGACTAGTACCAGATACGCAGTATTTT CASSSRLVPDTQYF
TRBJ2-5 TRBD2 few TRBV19 TGTGCCAGTAGTATGACTAGCGGGAGGGCCAGAGAGACCCAGTACTTC CASSMTSGRARETQYF
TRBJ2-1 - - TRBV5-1 TGCGCCAGCAGCGAACCAGGGGCTGAGCAGTTCTTC CASSEPGAEQFF
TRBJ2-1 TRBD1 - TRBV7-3 TGTGCCAGCAGTTGGGGACAGGGGTCCCACAATGAGCAGTTCTTC CASSWGQGSHNEQFF
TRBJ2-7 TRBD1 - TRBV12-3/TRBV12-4 TGTGCCAGCAGTCCCAGGGGGCGGACTTACGAGCAGTACTTC CASSPRGRTYEQYF
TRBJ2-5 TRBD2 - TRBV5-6 TGTGCCAGCAGCGAATTCCCGGGACTAGCGGGGCCGTACCAAGAGACCCAGTACTTC CASSEFPGLAGPYQETQYF
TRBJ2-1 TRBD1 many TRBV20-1 TGCAGTGCTGCCCTTACCGGGACAGGGGTCCGGTTGAGAGGTATTGAGCAGTTCTTC CSAALTGTGVRLRGIEQFF
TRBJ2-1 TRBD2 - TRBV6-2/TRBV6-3 TGTGCCAGCGGACTAGCGGGCATGAGCTCCTACAATGAGCAGTTCTTC CASGLAGMSSYNEQFF
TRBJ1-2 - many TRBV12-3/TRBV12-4 TGTGCCACCAGGGTTTTCTATGGCTACACCTTC CATRVFYGYTF
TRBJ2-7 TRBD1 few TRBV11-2 TGTGCCAGCAGCTTCTCTAATACCGGGACAGGGAATCCCTACGAGCAGTACTTC CASSFSNTGTGNPYEQYF